Listed below are T cell receptor beta chains from one sample, sequenced in a study of cytomegalovirus exposure and HLA in healthy donors. Clones were read by immunoSEQ multiplex PCR, and TCRdb kept only the in-frame ones, dropping some. The sample has around 200,000 clones, more than 75% seen once; the top ten hold 2.5% to 3%. Input material: PBMCs. These receptors came from a woman in her thirties or forties in good health and CMV-seronegative. Both conserved end residues are part of each CDR3. A D gene is named only where the DNA matches it firmly. Clone size is not always given. Where it is, it says once, few, many or a class for expanded clones.

J | D | size | V | CDR3 | DNA
TRBJ2-2 | TRBD2 | - | TRBV5-1 | CASSFLAGGPANTGELFF | TGCGCCAGCAGCTTCCTAGCGGGAGGACCCGCGAACACCGGGGAGCTGTTTTTT
TRBJ2-7 | - | - | TRBV11-2 | CASSLFVGYEQYF | TGTGCCAGCAGCTTATTTGTCGGGTACGAGCAGTACTTC
TRBJ1-1 | TRBD1 | few | TRBV6-1 | CASKLTGPNTEAFF | TGTGCCAGCAAGCTGACAGGGCCGAACACTGAAGCTTTCTTT
TRBJ2-2 | - | - | TRBV2 | CASSGTDRHAGELFF | TGTGCCAGCAGTGGCACAGATCGGCACGCCGGGGAGCTGTTTTTT
TRBJ2-6 | - | - | TRBV7-9 | CSSSFAGGRRRSGANVLTF | TGTTCCAGCAGCTTCGCCGGGGGGCGGAGGAGGTCTGGGGCCAACGTCCTGACTTTC
TRBJ2-6 | - | - | TRBV9 | CASSVEPLLVAGANVLTF | TGTGCCAGCAGCGTAGAACCCCTGCTAGTTGCCGGGGCCAACGTCCTGACTTTC
TRBJ1-1 | TRBD1 | - | TRBV7-2 | CASSRQGDTEAFF | TGTGCCAGCAGCAGACAGGGCGACACTGAAGCTTTCTTT
TRBJ2-1 | TRBD2 | - | TRBV27 | CASSFLAGGPNSEQFF | TGTGCCAGCAGTTTTCTAGCGGGAGGGCCTAATAGTGAGCAGTTCTTC
TRBJ2-3 | TRBD2 | - | TRBV10-2 | CASSEIPSGTDTQYF | TGCGCCAGCAGTGAGATACCTAGCGGTACAGATACGCAGTATTTT
TRBJ2-2 | - | - | TRBV2 | CQAGAHTGELFF | TGCCAGGCAGGGGCCCACACCGGGGAGCTGTTTTTT
TRBJ1-1 | - | - | TRBV6-5 | CASSYTRNTEAFF | TGTGCCAGCAGTTATACGAGAAACACTGAAGCTTTCTTT
TRBJ1-5 | TRBD1 | - | TRBV10-2 | CASSESSTGGNQPQHF | TGCGCCAGCAGTGAGTCGTCCACAGGGGGCAATCAGCCCCAGCATTTT
TRBJ2-1 | TRBD1 | - | TRBV2 | CASSDLEAGTGGGDEQFF | TGTGCCAGCAGTGACCTAGAAGCCGGGACAGGGGGTGGTGATGAGCAGTTCTTC
TRBJ2-3 | TRBD1 | once | TRBV27 | CASTPGQGTDTQYF | TGTGCCAGCACTCCGGGACAGGGCACAGATACGCAGTATTTT
TRBJ2-5 | - | - | TRBV30 | CAWTRTGSVYQETQYF | TGTGCCTGGACCCGAACCGGAAGCGTGTACCAAGAGACCCAGTACTTC
TRBJ2-7 | TRBD1 | - | TRBV7-2 | CASSLARDRGYEQYF | TGTGCCAGCAGCTTAGCCCGGGACAGGGGATACGAGCAGTACTTC
TRBJ2-1 | TRBD1 | few | TRBV6-6 | CASRKDRGYNEQFF | TGTGCCAGCAGGAAGGACAGGGGCTACAATGAGCAGTTCTTC
TRBJ2-4 | TRBD2 | - | TRBV2 | CASSETGREEYF | TGTGCCAGCAGTGAAACAGGGCGGGAGGAGTACTTC
TRBJ1-2 | - | - | TRBV30 | CAWGGALYGYTF | TGTGCCTGGGGTGGGGCCCTCTATGGCTACACCTTC
TRBJ2-7 | - | few | TRBV18 | CASSPLRGTGPYEQYF | TGTGCCAGCTCACCACTTCGGGGGACGGGGCCCTACGAGCAGTACTTC